These T cell receptor beta chains were read from a single sample in a study of T cell responses to AZD1222 COVID-19 vaccine. Using immunoSEQ multiplex PCR, the repertoire was profiled, and TCRdb retains in-frame clones only, with some absent. The repertoire consists of tens of thousands of clones, with about 91% occurring once and the leading ten covering approximately 10%. The starting material was peripheral blood, obtained on day 0 of MenACWY control vaccination. The receptor set was obtained from an adult in good health. The CDR3 runs from the conserved cysteine through the conserved F or W. Each record gives: V gene, clone size, J gene, D gene, CDR3 protein, CDR3 DNA. D genes are given only for firm matches. Clone size is shown for a subset of rows, as once, few, many or a class of expanded clone.

v_gene: TRBV2
abundance: once
j_gene: TRBJ1-1
d_gene: TRBD1
CDR3aa: CASSETGARRAFF
CDR3nt: TGTGCCAGCAGTGAAACAGGGGCGAGGCGGGCTTTCTTT

v_gene: TRBV2
abundance: NA
j_gene: TRBJ1-6
d_gene: NA
CDR3aa: CASRLDGYNSPLHF
CDR3nt: TGTGCCAGCAGACTGGACGGATATAATTCACCCCTCCACTTT

v_gene: TRBV5-1
abundance: NA
j_gene: TRBJ1-5
d_gene: TRBD1
CDR3aa: CASSSQGLNQPQHF
CDR3nt: TGCGCCAGCAGCTCACAGGGGCTTAATCAGCCCCAGCATTTT

v_gene: TRBV19
abundance: NA
j_gene: TRBJ1-5
d_gene: TRBD1
CDR3aa: CASSTLQGLPQHF
CDR3nt: TGTGCCAGTAGTACCTTACAGGGGCTGCCCCAGCATTTT

v_gene: TRBV6-5
abundance: once
j_gene: TRBJ1-2
d_gene: NA
CDR3aa: CASSYRRDESYTF
CDR3nt: TGTGCCAGCAGTTACCGCAGAGACGAAAGCTACACCTTC

v_gene: TRBV18
abundance: NA
j_gene: TRBJ1-1
d_gene: NA
CDR3aa: CATWSGVNTEAFF
CDR3nt: TGTGCCACCTGGAGCGGGGTGAACACTGAAGCTTTCTTT

v_gene: TRBV10-3
abundance: NA
j_gene: TRBJ2-3
d_gene: TRBD2
CDR3aa: CAISEGLAGGTSTDTQYF
CDR3nt: TGTGCCATCAGTGAGGGACTAGCGGGGGGCACAAGCACAGATACGCAGTATTTT

v_gene: TRBV6-5
abundance: NA
j_gene: TRBJ2-7
d_gene: TRBD2
CDR3aa: CASSYLASGTYEQYF
CDR3nt: TGTGCCAGCAGTTACTTGGCTAGCGGGACCTACGAGCAGTACTTC

v_gene: TRBV5-4
abundance: once
j_gene: TRBJ1-5
d_gene: NA
CDR3aa: CASSWGGQGQPQHF
CDR3nt: TGTGCCAGCAGCTGGGGGGGGCAAGGTCAGCCCCAGCATTTT

v_gene: TRBV5-6
abundance: NA
j_gene: TRBJ2-2
d_gene: TRBD1
CDR3aa: CASSFIRDSKNTGELFF
CDR3nt: TGTGCCAGCAGCTTCATCCGGGACAGCAAGAACACCGGGGAGCTGTTTTTT

v_gene: TRBV10-3
abundance: NA
j_gene: TRBJ2-3
d_gene: TRBD2
CDR3aa: CAIPGSGGSDTQYF
CDR3nt: TGTGCCATTCCGGGTAGCGGGGGGTCAGATACGCAGTATTTT

v_gene: TRBV13
abundance: NA
j_gene: TRBJ1-2
d_gene: NA
CDR3aa: CASSSQSVYGYTF
CDR3nt: TGTGCCAGCAGCTCCCAGTCGGTCTATGGCTACACCTTC

v_gene: TRBV7-2
abundance: NA
j_gene: TRBJ1-2
d_gene: NA
CDR3aa: CASRGDGYGYTF
CDR3nt: TGTGCCAGCCGGGGGGATGGCTATGGCTACACCTTC

v_gene: TRBV10-3
abundance: NA
j_gene: TRBJ2-7
d_gene: TRBD1
CDR3aa: CAISWDRAYEQYF
CDR3nt: TGTGCCATCAGTTGGGACAGGGCCTACGAGCAGTACTTC

v_gene: TRBV25-1
abundance: NA
j_gene: TRBJ1-2
d_gene: NA
CDR3aa: CASSKSAGREYGYTF
CDR3nt: TGTGCCAGCAGTAAATCCGCAGGGCGAGAATATGGCTACACCTTC

v_gene: TRBV21-1
abundance: NA
j_gene: TRBJ1-1
d_gene: NA
CDR3aa: CASDQNTEAFF
CDR3nt: TGTGCCAGCGATCAAAACACTGAAGCTTTCTTT

v_gene: TRBV5-1
abundance: few
j_gene: TRBJ2-7
d_gene: TRBD2
CDR3aa: CASSWTSGSYEQYF
CDR3nt: TGCGCCAGCAGCTGGACTAGCGGATCCTACGAGCAGTACTTC

v_gene: TRBV6-6
abundance: NA
j_gene: TRBJ1-2
d_gene: TRBD1
CDR3aa: CASSSSLQGSNYGYTF
CDR3nt: TGTGCCAGCAGTTCGAGCCTACAGGGGTCTAACTATGGCTACACCTTC

v_gene: TRBV28
abundance: NA
j_gene: TRBJ1-2
d_gene: TRBD1
CDR3aa: CASMDPTGALYGYTF
CDR3nt: TGTGCCAGCATGGACCCAACAGGGGCCCTCTATGGCTACACCTTC

v_gene: TRBV7-9
abundance: NA
j_gene: TRBJ2-1
d_gene: NA
CDR3aa: CASSFLNEQFF
CDR3nt: TGTGCCAGCAGCTTTCTGAATGAGCAGTTCTTC

v_gene: TRBV7-9
abundance: NA
j_gene: TRBJ1-1
d_gene: TRBD1
CDR3aa: CASSLAHRGSDTEAFF
CDR3nt: TGTGCCAGCAGCTTAGCACACAGGGGTTCGGACACTGAAGCTTTCTTT

v_gene: TRBV4-1
abundance: NA
j_gene: TRBJ2-3
d_gene: NA
CDR3aa: CASSQPKLQPGQRGLDTQYF
CDR3nt: TGCGCCAGCAGCCAACCAAAGCTTCAACCGGGACAAAGAGGGCTAGATACGCAGTATTTT

v_gene: TRBV4-3
abundance: NA
j_gene: TRBJ1-1
d_gene: TRBD1
CDR3aa: CASSLATGDGDEAFF
CDR3nt: TGCGCCAGCAGCCTCGCAACAGGGGATGGGGACGAAGCTTTCTTT

v_gene: TRBV6-5
abundance: NA
j_gene: TRBJ1-1
d_gene: NA
CDR3aa: CASSYSQTGNTEAFF
CDR3nt: TGTGCCAGCAGTTACTCGCAGACAGGGAACACTGAAGCTTTCTTT

v_gene: TRBV5-4
abundance: NA
j_gene: TRBJ2-6
d_gene: NA
CDR3aa: CASSLEMGSGSGANVLTF
CDR3nt: TGTGCCAGCAGCCTGGAGATGGGGTCCGGCTCTGGGGCCAACGTCCTGACTTTC

v_gene: TRBV6-5
abundance: NA
j_gene: TRBJ1-1
d_gene: NA
CDR3aa: CASSYSRWGNTEAFF
CDR3nt: TGTGCCAGCAGTTACTCGCGTTGGGGGAACACTGAAGCTTTCTTT

v_gene: TRBV7-2
abundance: NA
j_gene: TRBJ2-7
d_gene: NA
CDR3aa: CASSLGAGDEQYF
CDR3nt: TGTGCCAGCAGCTTAGGCGCCGGGGACGAGCAGTACTTC

v_gene: TRBV6-5
abundance: NA
j_gene: TRBJ1-2
d_gene: NA
CDR3aa: CASIVTWEGYGYTF
CDR3nt: TGTGCCAGCATCGTGACGTGGGAAGGCTATGGCTACACCTTC

v_gene: TRBV15
abundance: once
j_gene: TRBJ2-5
d_gene: TRBD2
CDR3aa: CATSTRLAETQYF
CDR3nt: TGTGCCACCAGCACCCGACTAGCGGAGACCCAGTACTTC

v_gene: TRBV18
abundance: NA
j_gene: TRBJ2-3
d_gene: NA
CDR3aa: CASSPKEGYTDTQYF
CDR3nt: TGTGCCAGCTCACCGAAGGAGGGATACACAGATACGCAGTATTTT

v_gene: TRBV30
abundance: NA
j_gene: TRBJ2-2
d_gene: NA
CDR3aa: CAWSVLVTGELFF
CDR3nt: TGTGCCTGGAGTGTACTAGTCACCGGGGAGCTGTTTTTT

v_gene: TRBV10-3
abundance: few
j_gene: TRBJ1-4
d_gene: NA
CDR3aa: CAISESGLGNEKLFF
CDR3nt: TGTGCCATCAGTGAGTCGGGGTTGGGTAATGAAAAACTGTTTTTT

v_gene: TRBV24-1
abundance: NA
j_gene: TRBJ2-1
d_gene: NA
CDR3aa: CATSKYSYNEQFF
CDR3nt: TGTGCCACCAGTAAATACTCCTACAATGAGCAGTTCTTC

v_gene: TRBV28
abundance: NA
j_gene: TRBJ2-5
d_gene: TRBD1
CDR3aa: CASSPFGQGVETQYF
CDR3nt: TGTGCCAGCAGTCCCTTTGGACAGGGAGTTGAGACCCAGTACTTC

v_gene: TRBV12-5
abundance: NA
j_gene: TRBJ2-7
d_gene: NA
CDR3aa: CASGLTGMNSEQYF
CDR3nt: TGTGCTAGTGGTTTAACAGGGATGAACTCCGAGCAGTACTTC

v_gene: TRBV5-1
abundance: NA
j_gene: TRBJ2-7
d_gene: NA
CDR3aa: CASSLGDFSYEQYF
CDR3nt: TGCGCCAGCAGCTTGGGGGACTTCTCCTACGAGCAGTACTTC

v_gene: TRBV29-1
abundance: NA
j_gene: TRBJ1-1
d_gene: NA
CDR3aa: CSVEDNGNEAFF
CDR3nt: TGCAGCGTTGAAGATAATGGTAATGAAGCTTTCTTT

v_gene: TRBV5-4
abundance: NA
j_gene: TRBJ1-4
d_gene: NA
CDR3aa: CASSHAGGSATNEKLFF
CDR3nt: TGTGCCAGCAGCCACGCGGGGGGGAGTGCAACTAATGAAAAACTGTTTTTT

v_gene: TRBV6-5
abundance: NA
j_gene: TRBJ1-6
d_gene: TRBD1
CDR3aa: CASSQDRDRSPLHF
CDR3nt: TGTGCCAGCAGCCAGGACAGGGACAGGTCACCCCTCCACTTT

v_gene: TRBV6-5
abundance: NA
j_gene: TRBJ2-7
d_gene: NA
CDR3aa: CASSPGTKTYEQYF
CDR3nt: TGTGCCAGCAGTCCCGGGACGAAGACCTACGAGCAGTACTTC

v_gene: TRBV6-5
abundance: NA
j_gene: TRBJ1-1
d_gene: TRBD1
CDR3aa: CASSRNRQGSTEAFF
CDR3nt: TGTGCCAGCAGCCGGAATAGACAGGGGAGCACTGAAGCTTTCTTT

v_gene: TRBV12-3/TRBV12-4
abundance: NA
j_gene: TRBJ1-2
d_gene: TRBD1
CDR3aa: CASSNRGSDGYTF
CDR3nt: TGTGCCAGCAGCAACAGGGGTTCGGACGGCTACACCTTC

v_gene: TRBV6-5
abundance: NA
j_gene: TRBJ1-1
d_gene: TRBD1
CDR3aa: CASRYGTGLKTEAFF
CDR3nt: TGTGCCAGCAGATATGGGACAGGGTTGAAAACTGAAGCTTTCTTT

v_gene: TRBV9
abundance: medium-sized
j_gene: TRBJ1-1
d_gene: NA
CDR3aa: CASSVLVNTEAFF
CDR3nt: TGTGCCAGCAGCGTCCTAGTGAACACTGAAGCTTTCTTT

v_gene: TRBV12-5
abundance: NA
j_gene: TRBJ1-3
d_gene: NA
CDR3aa: CASGSLDRLSSGNTIYF
CDR3nt: TGTGCTAGTGGTTCCCTTGACAGGCTAAGCTCTGGAAACACCATATATTTT

v_gene: TRBV5-6
abundance: NA
j_gene: TRBJ2-7
d_gene: TRBD2
CDR3aa: CASSLGRGAGEQYF
CDR3nt: TGTGCCAGCAGCTTGGGTAGGGGAGCGGGAGAGCAGTACTTC

v_gene: TRBV7-2
abundance: once
j_gene: TRBJ1-1
d_gene: NA
CDR3aa: CASSLSTVTEAFF
CDR3nt: TGTGCCAGCAGCTTAAGTACAGTCACTGAAGCTTTCTTT

v_gene: TRBV6-1
abundance: NA
j_gene: TRBJ1-6
d_gene: NA
CDR3aa: CASSEQQPNNSPLHF
CDR3nt: TGTGCCAGCAGTGAACAACAGCCTAATAATTCACCCCTCCACTTT

v_gene: TRBV9
abundance: NA
j_gene: TRBJ1-4
d_gene: TRBD1
CDR3aa: CASSVNPSGGGEKLFF
CDR3nt: TGTGCCAGCAGCGTAAACCCCTCAGGGGGCGGCGAAAAACTGTTTTTT

v_gene: TRBV12-3/TRBV12-4
abundance: NA
j_gene: TRBJ1-2
d_gene: NA
CDR3aa: CASSLRERYGYTF
CDR3nt: TGTGCCAGCAGCCTGCGGGAGCGCTATGGCTACACCTTC